The 7 T cell receptor beta chains presented below share a single source sample, sequenced in a study of T cells in Graves' hyperthyroidism and ophthalmopathy. TCR beta CDR3 regions were amplified from RNA transcripts. In the first-round RT-PCR of the TCR CDR3, the HTBI primer set was used. One entry per CDR3 protein, called by TCRdb with MiXCR from the multiplex PCR reads. Among 240,000 or so distinct CDR3 sequences listed, about a sixth were seen once. Sequencing input: blood. The source is a woman younger than 35 with Graves' ophthalmopathy.

This clonotype was seen repeatedly, ten times or more. The chain combines TRBV10-3 with TRBJ2-1, with 11 positions matching TRBD2. Germline V gene lookup returns CDR1 ENHRY and CDR2 SYGVKD. This CDR3 comprises 14 residues. V trimming: 7 bases; J trimming: 9 bases; junction bases outside the gene matches: 8. The CDR3 sequence: CAIMRSGRGGEQFF. The CDR3 nucleotides are TGTGCCATCATGCGTAGCGGGAGGGGTGGTGAGCAGTTCTTC.

This clonotype was counted ten times or more. The chain combines TRBV28 with TRBJ1-2; tentatively, D is TRBD1 (5 bases). The germline gives CDR1 MDHEN, CDR2 SYDVKM. The CDR3 covers 12 residues. The V gene lost 8 bases and the J gene lost 3 bases, with 10 bases spanning the gap. CDR3 nucleotides: TGTGCCAGCGTGGGACGGGACTATGGCTACACCTTC. Protein product: CASVGRDYGYTF.

This clonotype occurred a few times. A clone one base away is much larger, so this may be a read error. The chain links TRBV20-1 to TRBJ2-5; possibly TRBD2 for D (6 bases). V dropped 8 bases and J dropped 7 bases, with 23 bases sitting between them. The CDR3 totals 14 residues. Germline CDR1 and CDR2: DFQATT and SNEGSKA (reference sequence). For the CDR3, the DNA is TGCAGTCACTCAAAAAGGGTGCGGGGTGGGACCCAGTACTTC. It yields the protein CSHSKRVRGGTQYF.

This chain links TRBV25-1 with TRBJ2-5, with a weak D call TRBD1 (6 bases). The germline V gene has CDR1 MGHDK and CDR2 SYGVNS. V dropped 5 bases and J dropped 11 bases, with 15 bases sitting between them. The CDR3 contains 12 residues. In DNA, the CDR3 is TGTGCCAGCAGTAGGGTAGGGGGTACTCAGTACTTC. Its translation is CASSRVGGTQYF.

This clonotype was counted many times. The rearrangement links TRBV20-1 to TRBJ2-1, with D maybe TRBD1 (5 bases). The CDR3 extends over 14 amino acids. V was cut by 6 bases and J by 9 bases, with 21 bases left in between. Looked up from germline, CDR1 is DFQATT and CDR2 is SNEGSKA (reference sequence). The CDR3 spells CSAGRQGVSTEQFF. CDR3 nucleotides: TGCAGTGCCGGTAGACAAGGGGTATCTACTGAGCAGTTCTTC.

This clonotype was found many times. This chain connects TRBV27 to TRBJ2-1; D may be TRBD2 (5 bases). Germline assignment: CDR1 MNHEY and CDR2 SMNVEV (reference sequence). CDR3 length equals 15 residues. V gave up 11 bases and J gave up 8 bases, with 25 bases separating them. The CDR3, as DNA: TGTGCCGTCCCCGCCGGGGTACCATTAGTCGATGAGCAGTTCTTC. Translation: CAVPAGVPLVDEQFF.

This clonotype was picked up many times. This rearrangement joins TRBV7-2 to TRBJ2-5; D unresolved. V lost 5 bases and J lost 0, with 13 bases in between. Germline lookup yields CDR1 SGHTA and CDR2 FQGNSA. This CDR3 is 15 amino acids long. CDR3 sequence (DNA): TGTGCCAGCAGCCAATTTACAGCGTACCAAGAGACCCAGTACTTC. Protein sequence: CASSQFTAYQETQYF.